This T cell receptor (beta chain) was recorded in a study of cytomegalovirus exposure and HLA in healthy donors. Study-wide points: For most TCR beta V segments, an earlier analysis put the productive rate at about 87% or about 30% of the time. In a later analysis, V- and J-gene trimming of beta chains associated with a DCLRE1C missense variant, replicated independently. Several V segments, TRBV6-2 and TRBV6-3 among them, could not be told apart and were dropped.

A remark on this clone: Its antigen is unidentified.

PCR employed 60 Vbeta and 13 Jbeta primers. Repertoires were generated with immunoSEQ multiplex PCR, while TCRdb's copy carries only in-frame clones and drops some. The sample lists some 180,000 clones, approximately 70% occurring once. The CDR3 runs 16 residues. The germline V gene has CDR1 GTSNPN and CDR2 SVGIG (reference sequence). The V and J ends lost 0 bases and 4 bases, in that order; junction bases with no gene match: 6. Among the donors, all were healthy bone marrow donors. The chain recombines TRBV30 with TRBJ2-2, with TRBD2 identical over 9 bases. The sequenced sample consisted of PBMCs. The TCR sequence derives from a woman aged 25 to 39 in good health and CMV-seronegative. The CDR3 nucleotides are TGTGCCTGGAGTGTGGGAACTAGCGGGCGCACCGGGGAGCTGTTTTTT. Protein product: CAWSVGTSGRTGELFF.